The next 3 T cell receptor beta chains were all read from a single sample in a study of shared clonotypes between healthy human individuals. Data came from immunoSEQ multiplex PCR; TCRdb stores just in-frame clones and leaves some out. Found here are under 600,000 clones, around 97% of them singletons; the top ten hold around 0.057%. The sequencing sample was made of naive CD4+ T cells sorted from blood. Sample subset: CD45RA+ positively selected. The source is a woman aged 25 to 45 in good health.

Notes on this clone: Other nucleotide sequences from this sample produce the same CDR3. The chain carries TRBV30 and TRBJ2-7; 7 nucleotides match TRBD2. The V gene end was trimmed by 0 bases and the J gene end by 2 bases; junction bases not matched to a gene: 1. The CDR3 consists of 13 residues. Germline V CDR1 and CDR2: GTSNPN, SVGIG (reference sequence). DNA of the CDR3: TGTGCCTGGAGTGTGGGAGGGGCCTACGAGCAGTACTTC. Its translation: CAWSVGGAYEQYF.

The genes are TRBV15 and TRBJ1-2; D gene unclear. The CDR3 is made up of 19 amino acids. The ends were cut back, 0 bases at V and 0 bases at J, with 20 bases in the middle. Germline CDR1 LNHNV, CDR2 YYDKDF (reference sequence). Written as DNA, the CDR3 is TGTGCCACCAGCAGAGAGTCCCCTTTTATCGCCAGCTCTAACTATGGCTACACCTTC. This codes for CATSRESPFIASSNYGYTF. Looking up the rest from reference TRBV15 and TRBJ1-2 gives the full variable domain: DAMVIQNPRYQVTQFGKPVTLSCSQTLNHNVMYWYQQKSSQAPKLLFHYYDKDFNNEADTPDNFQSRRPNTSFCFLDIRSPGLGDTAMYLCATSRESPFIASSNYGYTFGSGTRLTVV.

The CDR3 DNA is TGTGCCAGCAGCCGCTTCAGGGAGGCCACCGGGGAGCTGTTTTTT. This translates into CASSRFREATGELFF. The chain is built from TRBV14 and TRBJ2-2, with a tentative D call TRBD2 (6 bases). Germline CDR1 SGHDN, CDR2 FVKESK. V was pared by 4 bases and J by 4 bases, with 13 bases between. The CDR3 has 15 residues.